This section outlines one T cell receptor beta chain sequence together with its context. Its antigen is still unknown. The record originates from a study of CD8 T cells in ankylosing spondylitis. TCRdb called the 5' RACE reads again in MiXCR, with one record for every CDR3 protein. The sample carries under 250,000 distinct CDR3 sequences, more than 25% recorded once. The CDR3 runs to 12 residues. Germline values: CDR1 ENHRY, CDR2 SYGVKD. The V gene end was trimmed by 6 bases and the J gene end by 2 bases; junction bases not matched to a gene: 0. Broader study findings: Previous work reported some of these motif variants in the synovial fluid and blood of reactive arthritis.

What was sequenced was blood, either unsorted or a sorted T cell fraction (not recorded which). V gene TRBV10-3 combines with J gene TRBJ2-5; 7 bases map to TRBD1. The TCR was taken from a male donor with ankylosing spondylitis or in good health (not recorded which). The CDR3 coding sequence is TGTGCCATCAGGGGACAGCAAGAGACCCAGTACTTC. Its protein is CAIRGQQETQYF.